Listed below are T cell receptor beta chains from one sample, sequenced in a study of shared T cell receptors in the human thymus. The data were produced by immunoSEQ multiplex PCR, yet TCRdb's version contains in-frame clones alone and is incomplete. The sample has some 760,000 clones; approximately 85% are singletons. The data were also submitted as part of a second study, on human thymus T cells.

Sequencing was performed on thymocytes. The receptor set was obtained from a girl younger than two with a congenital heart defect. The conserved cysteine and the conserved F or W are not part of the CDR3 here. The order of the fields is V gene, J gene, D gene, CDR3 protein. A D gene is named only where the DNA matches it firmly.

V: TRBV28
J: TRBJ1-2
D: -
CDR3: ASSFGRGIGGYT

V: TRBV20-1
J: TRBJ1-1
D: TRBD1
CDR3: SAEGTGVAF

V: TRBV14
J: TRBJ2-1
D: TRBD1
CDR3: ASSPARTGGYNEQF

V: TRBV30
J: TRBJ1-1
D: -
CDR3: AERQNTEAF

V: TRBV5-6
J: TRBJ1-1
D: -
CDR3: ASSPRSSGGPEAF

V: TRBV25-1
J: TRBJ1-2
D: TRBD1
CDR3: ASSESTDRGHGYT

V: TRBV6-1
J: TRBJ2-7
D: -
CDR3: ASRGYSYEQY

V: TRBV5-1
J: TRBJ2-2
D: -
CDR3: ASSLGQENTGELF

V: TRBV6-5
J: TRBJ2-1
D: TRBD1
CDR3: ASLGPGQYGNEQF

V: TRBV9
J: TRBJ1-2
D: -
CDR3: ASTGDLNYGYT

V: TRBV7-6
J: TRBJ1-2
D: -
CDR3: ASSLHPGTPYGYT

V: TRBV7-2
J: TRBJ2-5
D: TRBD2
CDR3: ASSTRTSGGAAETQY

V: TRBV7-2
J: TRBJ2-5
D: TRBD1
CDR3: ASSPNGTGGKETQY

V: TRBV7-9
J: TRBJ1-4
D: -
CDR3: ASSLSRAGEKLF

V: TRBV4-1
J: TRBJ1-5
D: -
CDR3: ASSPPPDRGHQPQH

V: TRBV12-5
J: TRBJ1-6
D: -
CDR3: ASGFGGKSPLH

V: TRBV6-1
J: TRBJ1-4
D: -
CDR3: ASSRQDGGEKLF

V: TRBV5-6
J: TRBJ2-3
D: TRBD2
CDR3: ASSPGLAGGPADTQY

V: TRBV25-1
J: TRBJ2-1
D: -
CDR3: ASGSNLGLRF

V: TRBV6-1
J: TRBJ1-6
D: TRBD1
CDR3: ASSATGVHSYNSPLH

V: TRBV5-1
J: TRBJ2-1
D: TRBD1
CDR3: ASGLWTGPQF

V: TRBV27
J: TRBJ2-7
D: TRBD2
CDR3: ASSFPGRGARFADYEQY

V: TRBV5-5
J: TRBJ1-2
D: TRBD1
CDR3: ASSSGHRGNYGYT

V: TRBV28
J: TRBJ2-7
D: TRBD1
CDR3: ASSFRDSFYEQY

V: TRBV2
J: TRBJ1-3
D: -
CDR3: ASTLQVTTSKLSSGNTIY

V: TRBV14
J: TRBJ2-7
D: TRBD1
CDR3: ASSQGTAGYEQY

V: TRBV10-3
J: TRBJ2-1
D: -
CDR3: AISQQDRTSSYNEQF

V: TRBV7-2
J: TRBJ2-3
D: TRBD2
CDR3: ASSLVMRGGPDTQY

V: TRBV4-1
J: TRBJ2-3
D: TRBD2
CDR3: AVGPGLAGGGTDTQY

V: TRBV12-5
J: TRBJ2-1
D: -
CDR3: ASGSNWTAYNEQF

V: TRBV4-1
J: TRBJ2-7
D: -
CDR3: ASSLTPKLASYEQY

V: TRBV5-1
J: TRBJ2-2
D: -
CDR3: ASSPSGLMNTGELF

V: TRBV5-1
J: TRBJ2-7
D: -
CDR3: ASSLGQGPYEQY

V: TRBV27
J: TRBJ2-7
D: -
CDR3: ASRSVYEQY

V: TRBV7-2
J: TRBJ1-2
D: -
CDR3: ASMPGRKVGYT

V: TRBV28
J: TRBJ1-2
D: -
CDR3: ASSLVYRSLHGYT

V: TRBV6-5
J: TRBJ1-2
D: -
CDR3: ASSYRGKMGYT

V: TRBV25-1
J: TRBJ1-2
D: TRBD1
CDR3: ASSYRGVDGYT

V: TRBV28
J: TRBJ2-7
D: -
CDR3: ASRHRGGNEQY

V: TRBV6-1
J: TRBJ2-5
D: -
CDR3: ASFRQDPRY

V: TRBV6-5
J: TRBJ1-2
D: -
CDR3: ASRAFSGGYT

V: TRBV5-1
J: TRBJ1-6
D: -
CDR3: ASSVVYSSYNSPLH

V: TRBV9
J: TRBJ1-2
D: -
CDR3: ASRFPRQGKDNYGYT

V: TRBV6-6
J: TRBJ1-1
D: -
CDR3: ASASSILKAF

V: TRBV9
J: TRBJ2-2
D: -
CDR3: ASTVGVNTGELF

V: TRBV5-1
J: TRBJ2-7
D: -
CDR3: ASSATGSEQY

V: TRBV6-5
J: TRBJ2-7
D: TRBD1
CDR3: ASSGPWTGSYEQY

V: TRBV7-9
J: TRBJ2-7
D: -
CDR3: ASSLGPTRSGHSYEQY

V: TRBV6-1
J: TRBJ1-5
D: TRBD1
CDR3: ASSELDPSAPGTGDSNQPQH

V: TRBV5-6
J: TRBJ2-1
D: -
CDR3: ASSTGVNEQF

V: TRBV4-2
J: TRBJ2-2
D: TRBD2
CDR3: ASSHTHGTSGENTGELF

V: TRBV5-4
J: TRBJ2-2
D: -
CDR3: ASSLYTGELF

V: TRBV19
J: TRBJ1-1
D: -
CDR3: ASSTRGGRNTEAF

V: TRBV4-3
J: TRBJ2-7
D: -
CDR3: ASSHALPPTGPYEQY